What follows is one T cell receptor beta chain and its context. The sample is drawn from a study of T cells expressing NK-cell markers. TCRdb reprocessed the 5' RACE reads, keeping one entry per CDR3 protein, no DNA. Its table lists approximately 150,000 distinct CDR3 sequences. Germline CDR1 is SGHRS and CDR2 is YFSETQ. The CDR3 length is 16 residues. The sequenced sample was blood T cells: a sorted CD56 or NKG2C T cell subset, CD4+ or CD8+ T cells, or bulk PBMC T cells (not recorded which). This TCR was recovered from a woman between 18 and 70 years old in good health. This sequence joins TRBV5-1 and TRBJ2-1; the D gene TCRdb calls, TRBD1, cannot be checked with no DNA. The CDR3 loop reads CASRLLGDRGPHEQFF.